This T cell receptor (beta chain) was sequenced during a study of T cell repertoires in cytomegalovirus infection. Looking at the study overall: Evidence of both CMV infection and a matching HLA type came from public TCR beta signatures.

TCRdb re-derived calls from the reads in MiXCR, one entry per CDR3 protein. The sample has 800,000 to 950,000 distinct CDR3 sequences; 30% to 35% are singletons. A remark on this clonotype: Its matching antigen is unknown.

Overall study results and limits: Within the response measured ex vivo, HLA-C-restricted CMV-specific TCR beta clonotypes were dominant.

The clonotype comes from a human donor in good health (CMV status not recorded). Some clones in this sample may be carry-over from other donors' samples. The input for sequencing was cultured CD8+ T cells from PBMCs, taken from culture after CMV antigen stimulation.

CDR3: CASSPTPAGNGYTF. CDR3 nucleotides: TGTGCCAGCAGCCCTACTCCAGCAGGGAACGGCTACACCTTC. This sequence joins TRBV12-3 or TRBV12-4 and TRBJ1-2; possibly TRBD1 for D (5 bases). This CDR3 spans 14 amino acids. Trimming took off 6 bases at V and 8 bases at J, with 19 bases between the two ends.